The T cell receptor beta chain described here comes from a study of vaccination and CD4 T cells after COVID-19. Looking at the study overall: Treatment of control cultures consisted of a CEFX pool, an HIV-1 Nef pool, or no peptide.

As for treatment: approximately nine-day PBMC culture with coronavirus spike peptide pools or control peptides (ViraFEST assay). At the Johns Hopkins FTIC core, DNA taken from cultured CD4+ T cells was sequenced by way of the Oncomine TCR Beta short-read assay. TCRdb fed the PCR reads into MiXCR, producing one record per CDR3 protein. The sample has roughly 12,000 distinct CDR3 sequences, more than 55% seen once. A few counts support this clonotype. The antigen is not known. The sequenced sample was CD4+ T cells from blood, cultured in vitro. The sequence came from a human donor who had recovered from COVID-19.

The CDR3 bases are TGTGCCACCAGTGATTGGGTGACAGATACGCAGTATTTT. This sequence encodes CATSDWVTDTQYF. This chain joins TRBV24-1 and TRBJ2-3; D not resolved. CDR3 size: 13 residues. The V end was cut by 2 bases, the J end by 3 bases, with 5 bases between. CDR1 and CDR2 from the germline V gene are KGHDR and SFDVKD.